These 3 T cell receptor beta chains share one sample of origin, sequenced in a study of control samples from healthy donors and cancer patients. Profiled with immunoSEQ multiplex PCR; TCRdb holds only in-frame clones, not every one. The table records 150,000 to 200,000 clones, 91% of them present only once. What was sequenced was blood. The receptors come from a woman in her twenties or thirties in good health.

The rearrangement joins TRBV6-1 to TRBJ1-5; no clear D. Trimming removed 2 bases from V and 2 bases from J, with 10 bases in between. The CDR3 is 15 amino acids. Per germline, CDR1 MNHNS and CDR2 SASEGT. CDR3 bases: TGTGCCAGCAGTGAATGGGGAGAGGGCAATCAGCCCCAGCATTTT. Its protein is CASSEWGEGNQPQHF.

This chain joins TRBV10-3 and TRBJ2-7; maybe TRBD2 (5 bases). V was clipped by 3 bases and J by 3 bases, with 9 bases between them. The CDR3 totals 13 residues. CDR1 is ENHRY and CDR2 is SYGVKD in the germline V gene. The CDR3 sequence is CAISELLDYEQYF. CDR3 nucleotide sequence: TGTGCCATCAGTGAATTACTAGACTACGAGCAGTACTTC.

The chain carries TRBV2 and TRBJ1-1, with a possible D match to TRBD1 (6 bases). The CDR3 is made up of 15 amino acids. Germline V lookup: CDR1 SNHLY, CDR2 FYNNEI. V shed 6 bases and J shed 3 bases, with 17 bases lying between them. The CDR3 reads CASRPNRARYTEAFF. CDR3 in DNA: TGTGCCAGCAGACCCAACAGGGCGAGATACACTGAAGCTTTCTTT.